A single sample gave rise to the 16 T cell receptor beta chains below, sequenced in a study of blood T cell repertoires in COVID-19. Clones were read by immunoSEQ multiplex PCR, and TCRdb kept only the in-frame ones, dropping some. The sample contains 55,000 to 85,000 clones, 80% to 90% of which appear only once. Source material: peripheral blood. The receptor source for this set is a woman between 18 and 29 years old with acute or convalescent COVID-19.

The rearrangement links TRBV6-5 to TRBJ1-6, with D unresolved. Germline CDR1 and CDR2: MNHEY and SVGAGI. CDR3 length: 13 amino acids. With 6 bases removed from V and 9 bases from J, the gap between germline ends came to 12 bases. The CDR3 sequence: CASRRREGSPLHF. Here the CDR3 DNA reads TGTGCCAGCAGGAGGAGGGAGGGTTCACCCCTCCACTTT.

The genes are TRBV18 and TRBJ2-5; possible D gene TRBD2, 6 bases. V was pared by 6 bases and J by 2 bases, with 10 bases between. Germline V gene data show CDR1 as KGHSH and CDR2 as LQKENI. The CDR3 loop spans 13 amino acids. CDR3 nucleotide sequence: TGTGCCAGCTCGGCGGGACTTCAAGAGACCCAGTACTTC. Translating it yields CASSAGLQETQYF.

V is TRBV6-5 and J is TRBJ2-2; D remains unclear. This CDR3 has 13 amino acids. Germline CDR1 and CDR2: MNHEY and SVGAGI. The V end was cut by 4 bases, the J end by 0 bases, with 3 bases between. The DNA of the CDR3 is TGTGCCAGCAGTTCTACGAACACCGGGGAGCTGTTTTTT. Protein: CASSSTNTGELFF.

This rearrangement joins TRBV4-1 to TRBJ2-5; D ambiguous. Trimming pared 3 bases from V and 4 bases from J, leaving 15 bases between. The CDR3 spans 15 residues. Germline V gene sequence: CDR1 MGHRA, CDR2 YSYEKL. The CDR3 spells CASSQASVPGETQYF. For the CDR3, the DNA is TGCGCCAGCAGCCAGGCATCGGTCCCGGGAGAGACCCAGTACTTC.

The V gene is TRBV4-3, the J gene TRBJ1-1; TRBD1 matches 9 bases. The V gene's germline CDR1 is LGHNA and CDR2 YSLEER. This CDR3 contains 17 residues. Losses at the gene ends were 3 bases for V and 0 bases for J; bases not matched to a gene: 8. CDR3 sequence (DNA): TGCGCCAGCAGCCAGACGACAGGGGGTATCTTGAACACTGAAGCTTTCTTT. Translation gives CASSQTTGGILNTEAFF.

In its sample, this clone was seen once. The chain is built from TRBV5-3 and TRBJ2-7, with 8 bases aligning to TRBD2. TRBV5-3 is designated an ORF whose function remains uncertain. The CDR3 consists of 14 residues. J gave up 2 bases and V 4 bases, and 5 bases lay outside the gene matches. The DNA of the CDR3 is TGTGCCAGAAGCCCCCGGGGGGGACCCTACGAGCAGTACTTC. Protein product: CARSPRGGPYEQYF.

Here the CDR3 DNA reads TGCGCCAGCAGCTCTTTCGGTGGTACTGAAGCTTTCTTT. It encodes CASSSFGGTEAFF. The chain links TRBV5-1 to TRBJ1-1; D remains ambiguous. The germline gives CDR1 SGHRS, CDR2 YFSETQ. The CDR3 sequence is 13 residues long. V shed 3 bases and J shed 5 bases, with 11 bases lying between them.

This clone is labeled medium-sized. J is TRBJ2-7 and V is TRBV6-5; D is possibly TRBD1 (6 bases). The CDR3 sequence is 14 residues long. Germline V gives CDR1 MNHEY, CDR2 SVGAGI. V lost 2 bases, J lost 5 bases, and 13 bases lay in between. CDR3 in DNA: TGTGCCAGCAGTTACATGGGGGCGAGGAACGAGCAGTACTTC. This codes for CASSYMGARNEQYF.

The rearrangement uses TRBV29-1 and TRBJ1-2, with 7 bases aligning to TRBD1. CDR3 length equals 13 residues. Germline V gene lookup returns CDR1 SQVTM and CDR2 ANQGSEA. V lost 6 bases to trimming and J lost 1 base; unmatched junction nucleotides: 5. As DNA, the CDR3 is TGCAGCGTACCGGGACAGATTAACTATGGCTACACCTTC. Translating gives CSVPGQINYGYTF.

The CDR3 spells CASSYSAYEQYF. The CDR3 coding sequence is TGTGCCAGCAGTTACTCGGCTTACGAGCAGTACTTC. The V and J genes are TRBV6-6 and TRBJ2-7; D remains ambiguous. V was pared by 0 bases and J by 4 bases, with 4 bases between. Germline assignment: CDR1 MNHNY and CDR2 SVGAGI (reference sequence). The CDR3 has 12 amino acids.

The chain joins TRBV6-1 to TRBJ1-1, with D unclear. Germline CDR1 MNHNS, CDR2 SASEGT. Trimming cost V 2 bases and J 6 bases, with 13 bases left between them. CDR3 length: 14 amino acids. For the CDR3, the DNA is TGTGCCAGCAGTGAATGGGGAGTTTCGGCTGAAGCTTTCTTT. It is translated as CASSEWGVSAEAFF.

The rearrangement uses TRBV19 and TRBJ1-2; D remains ambiguous. V lost 4 bases, J lost 4 bases, and 4 bases lay in between. Germline CDR1 and CDR2: LNHDA and SQIVND (reference sequence). This CDR3 has 11 amino acids. The CDR3 reads CASSNSYGYTF. The DNA of the CDR3 is TGTGCCAGTAGTAACAGCTATGGCTACACCTTC.

The rearrangement joins TRBV5-1 to TRBJ2-2; TRBD1 matches 7 bases. This CDR3 has 15 residues. The germline V gene has CDR1 SGHRS and CDR2 YFSETQ. Trimming cost V 3 bases and J 4 bases; bases outside gene matches: 6. The CDR3 region has the DNA TGCGCCAGCAGCTCTGGACAGGCGCTCACCGGGGAGCTGTTTTTT. Its protein product is CASSSGQALTGELFF.

The V and J genes are TRBV5-1 and TRBJ1-1; 8 bases are shared with TRBD1. This CDR3 is 12 amino acids long. The germline V gene has CDR1 SGHRS and CDR2 YFSETQ. V lost 6 bases to trimming and J lost 7 bases; unmatched junction nucleotides: 5. The CDR3 reads CASKDREGEAFF. CDR3 sequence (DNA): TGCGCCAGCAAGGACAGGGAGGGTGAAGCTTTCTTT.

The CDR3 DNA sequence: TGTGCCAGCAGGTCGGGAATAAGGAATTCACCCCTCCACTTT. Amino acids: CASRSGIRNSPLHF. The genes are TRBV6-6 and TRBJ1-6; unclear D gene. V lost 6 bases to trimming and J lost 7 bases, with 13 bases between them. This CDR3 has 14 amino acids. From germline, CDR1 is MNHNY and CDR2 SVGAGI (reference sequence).

The rearrangement joins TRBV5-6 to TRBJ1-6, with TRBD1 identical over 9 bases. CDR1 is SGHDT and CDR2 is YYEEEE in the germline V gene. V was clipped by 4 bases and J by 10 bases; unmatched bases: 6. The CDR3 has 14 amino acids. CDR3 loop: CASSLGQGKSPLHF. The DNA for the CDR3 is TGTGCCAGCAGCCTCGGACAGGGGAAATCACCCCTCCACTTT.